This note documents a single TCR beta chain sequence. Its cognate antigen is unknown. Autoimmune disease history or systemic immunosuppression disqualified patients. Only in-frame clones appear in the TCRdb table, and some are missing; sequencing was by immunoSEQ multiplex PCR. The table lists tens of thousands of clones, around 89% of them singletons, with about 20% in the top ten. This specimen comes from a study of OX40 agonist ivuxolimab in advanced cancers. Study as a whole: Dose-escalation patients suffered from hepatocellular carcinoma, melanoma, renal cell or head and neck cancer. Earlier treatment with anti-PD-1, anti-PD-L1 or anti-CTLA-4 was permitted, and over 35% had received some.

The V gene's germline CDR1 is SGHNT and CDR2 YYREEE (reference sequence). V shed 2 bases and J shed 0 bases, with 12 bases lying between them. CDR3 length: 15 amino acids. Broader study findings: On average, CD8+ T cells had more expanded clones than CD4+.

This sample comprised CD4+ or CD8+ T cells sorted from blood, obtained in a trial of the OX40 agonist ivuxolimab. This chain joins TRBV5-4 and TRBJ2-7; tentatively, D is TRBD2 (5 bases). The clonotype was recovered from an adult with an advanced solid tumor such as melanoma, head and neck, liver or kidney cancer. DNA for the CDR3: TGTGCCAGCAGCTTTGACTACCGTGGCTCCTACGAGCAGTACTTC. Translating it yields CASSFDYRGSYEQYF.